This T cell receptor beta chain was observed in a study of cytomegalovirus exposure and HLA in healthy donors. Donors were nominally healthy when sampled, though unrecorded immune exposures were likely. General observations from the study: Over 150 TCR beta chains were listed as cytomegalovirus-associated.

A remark on this clone: Its antigen is unidentified.

The CDR3 is made up of 16 amino acids. The germline V gene encodes CDR1 KGHSH and CDR2 LQKENI. V was shortened by 6 bases and J by 8 bases, with 23 bases between the two germline ends. Both 60 Vbeta primers and 13 Jbeta primers went into the PCR. Libraries were prepared by immunoSEQ multiplex PCR; TCRdb keeps only in-frame clonotypes and omits some of them. This table lists some 110,000 clones. This receptor was identified in a man aged 25 to 45 in good health and CMV-seronegative. The V call is TRBV18, the J call TRBJ2-1; D may be TRBD2 (5 bases). The sequenced sample was PBMCs. The CDR3: CASSPTYERSLDEQFF. For the CDR3, the DNA is TGTGCCAGCTCCCCCACTTACGAGCGGAGCCTCGATGAGCAGTTCTTC.